A single sample gave rise to the 31 T cell receptor beta chains below, sequenced in a study of T cell responses to AZD1222 COVID-19 vaccine. Repertoires were generated with immunoSEQ multiplex PCR, while TCRdb's copy carries only in-frame clones and drops some. The table includes over 140,000 clones, roughly 92% detected once. This sample comprised peripheral blood, obtained on day 0 of AZD1222 vaccination. These TCRs come from an adult in good health.

This clone was seen once. The rearrangement links TRBV5-1 to TRBJ2-7; 9 bases agree with TRBD1. Germline-derived CDR1 and CDR2 are SGHRS and YFSETQ. The CDR3 spans 15 residues. Losses at the gene ends were 4 bases for V and 3 bases for J; bases not matched to a gene: 8. CDR3 protein: CASSGGQGLGYEQYF. CDR3 bases: TGCGCCAGCAGCGGGGGACAGGGACTGGGCTACGAGCAGTACTTC.

This clone was found once. The J gene is TRBJ1-5, the V gene TRBV27; TRBD1 matches 8 bases. The V segment lost 5 bases and the J segment 5 bases; nucleotides outside the gene matches: 5. The germline gives CDR1 MNHEY, CDR2 SMNVEV (reference sequence). The CDR3 runs to 14 residues. For the CDR3, the DNA is TGTGCCAGCAGTGCTACAGGGGGTTATCAGCCCCAGCATTTT. Protein product: CASSATGGYQPQHF.

The chain employs TRBV5-8 and TRBJ2-4, with D unresolved. V was shortened by 0 bases and J by 9 bases, with 4 bases between the two germline ends. The germline V gene encodes CDR1 SGHTS and CDR2 YDEGEE. The CDR3 has 11 residues. The CDR3 nucleotides read TGTGCCAGCAGCTTGGAAGTCATTCAGTACTTC. Protein sequence: CASSLEVIQYF.

This sequence joins TRBV3-1 (or the pseudogene TRBV3-2) and TRBJ2-1; D is ambiguous. This CDR3 contains 17 residues. The ends were cut back, 0 bases at V and 3 bases at J, with 15 bases in the middle. Germline loops: CDR1 LGHDT, CDR2 YNNKEL (reference sequence). The CDR3 nucleotides read TGTGCCAGCAGCCAAGAACGACACCGAAGCATCTACAATGAGCAGTTCTTC. Its protein product is CASSQERHRSIYNEQFF.

The V call is TRBV28, the J call TRBJ1-2; 8 bases align to TRBD1. The germline V gene has CDR1 MDHEN and CDR2 SYDVKM. After removal of 8 bases from V and 1 base from J, the junction contained 6 bases not matched to a gene. The CDR3 sequence is 14 residues long. The CDR3 here is CASATGGVNYGYTF. In DNA, the CDR3 is TGTGCCAGCGCCACAGGGGGTGTTAACTATGGCTACACCTTC.

The V call is TRBV28, the J call TRBJ2-3, with 7 bases matching TRBD2. This CDR3 spans 15 amino acids. V trimming: 2 bases; J trimming: 0 bases; junction bases outside the gene matches: 2. The V gene's germline CDR1 is MDHEN and CDR2 SYDVKM. In nucleotides, the CDR3 is TGTGCCAGCAGTTTAGCGGGGGAAAGCACAGATACGCAGTATTTT. It codes for CASSLAGESTDTQYF.

The gene calls are TRBV10-3 and TRBJ2-5, with D perhaps given as TRBD1 or TRBD2 (6 bases each). CDR3 length equals 18 residues. Per the germline V gene, CDR1 is ENHRY and CDR2 is SYGVKD. Trimming removed 0 bases at V and 2 bases at J, with 19 bases between. CDR3 coding DNA: TGTGCCATCAGTGAGTCCAAAGGGGGAGGACCCGCTCAAGAGACCCAGTACTTC. Translating it yields CAISESKGGGPAQETQYF.

The CDR3 nucleotides read TGTGCCAGCAGCTTAGATGAACAGGGCGGCTACACCTTC. Protein sequence: CASSLDEQGGYTF. This chain connects TRBV11-2 to TRBJ1-2; D possibly corresponds to TRBD1 (6 bases). The V end was cut by 0 bases, the J end by 8 bases, with 10 bases between. The germline CDR1 and CDR2 sequences are SGHAT and FQNNGV. This CDR3 region has 13 residues.

The CDR3 region has the DNA TGTGCCAGCTCACGGGTAAGCCACAACAATGAGCAGTTCTTC. Its protein product is CASSRVSHNNEQFF. The chain uses TRBV18 and TRBJ2-1; D gene uncertain. The CDR3 covers 14 residues. The germline V gene has CDR1 KGHSH and CDR2 LQKENI. Trimming pared 4 bases from V and 5 bases from J, leaving 12 bases between.

V usage is TRBV10-2 and J usage is TRBJ2-7, with D perhaps TRBD2 (5 bases). Trimming cost V 3 bases and J 7 bases, with 19 bases left between them. This CDR3 comprises 15 residues. CDR1 is WSHSY, CDR2 SAAADI, per germline. CDR3 amino acids: CASSDALSDRREQYF. The CDR3, as DNA: TGCGCCAGCAGTGACGCTTTATCCGACCGGAGGGAGCAGTACTTC.

This clone was counted a single time. This chain links TRBV24-1 with TRBJ2-2, with 7 bases fitting TRBD1. The trim removed 8 bases at V and 3 bases at J, leaving 2 bases unmatched. This CDR3 spans 13 amino acids. Germline CDR1 KGHDR, CDR2 SFDVKD. CDR3 bases: TGTGCCACCATCGACAGGGACACCGGGGAGCTGTTTTTT. This sequence encodes CATIDRDTGELFF.

The rearrangement joins TRBV12-3 or TRBV12-4 to TRBJ1-4; D may be TRBD1 (6 bases). The V end lost 6 bases, the J end lost 8 bases, and 13 bases lay between the germline ends. CDR3 length: 13 residues. The chain's CDR3 is CASSPGVGEKLFF. The DNA of the CDR3 is TGTGCCAGCAGCCCAGGGGTTGGGGAAAAACTGTTTTTT.

The chain carries TRBV20-1 and TRBJ1-5; maybe TRBD1 (5 bases). The CDR3 runs to 11 residues. V was trimmed by 6 bases and J by 4 bases, leaving 7 bases between them. Germline loops: CDR1 DFQATT, CDR2 SNEGSKA (reference sequence). The CDR3 DNA reads as TGCAGTGCCAGACAGAATCAGCCCCAGCATTTT. Translation: CSARQNQPQHF.

The chain recombines TRBV2 with TRBJ2-2, with TRBD1 identical over 7 bases. The CDR3 has 14 residues. Unmatched junction bases numbered 9, after V lost 7 bases and J lost 7 bases. CDR1 and CDR2 from the germline V gene are SNHLY and FYNNEI. CDR3 DNA: TGTGCCAGCATGACAGGGCGTGGACGCGGGGAGCTGTTTTTT. It yields the protein CASMTGRGRGELFF.

This clone turned up a few times. The chain carries TRBV4-1 and TRBJ1-6, with 7 bases lining up with TRBD1. The CDR3 length is 16 residues. The trim removed 0 bases at V and 8 bases at J, leaving 7 bases unmatched. CDR1 and CDR2 from the germline V gene are MGHRA and YSYEKL. The CDR3 nucleotides are TGCGCCAGCAGCCAAGAGGGGACAGTTGACGATTCACCCCTCCACTTT. This codes for CASSQEGTVDDSPLHF.

The chain has TRBV7-2 and TRBJ2-5, with TRBD2 identical over 14 bases. The CDR3 spans 18 residues. V was pared by 2 bases and J by 0 bases, with 5 bases of the junction left unmatched. CDR1 is SGHTA and CDR2 is FQGNSA in the germline V gene. CDR3 nucleotides: TGTGCCAGCAGCTTAAGACTAGCGGGGGGGCCAAACCAAGAGACCCAGTACTTC. Its translation: CASSLRLAGGPNQETQYF.

V usage is TRBV2 and J usage is TRBJ2-1, with 8 bases lining up with TRBD1. The junction had 5 bases not matched to a gene; V was cut back by 4 bases and J by 6 bases. Germline V CDR1 and CDR2: SNHLY, FYNNEI. The CDR3 contains 14 residues. Here the CDR3 DNA reads TGTGCCAGCAGTGGTGACAGGGGCGGCAATGAGCAGTTCTTC. Amino acids: CASSGDRGGNEQFF.

The rearrangement uses TRBV5-1 and TRBJ2-3; 7 bases align to TRBD1. The V and J ends lost 4 bases and 0 bases, in that order; junction bases with no gene match: 11. Looked up from germline, CDR1 is SGHRS and CDR2 is YFSETQ. The CDR3 length is 17 residues. CDR3 sequence: CASSLIRDSPSTDTQYF. Written as DNA, the CDR3 is TGCGCCAGCAGCCTAATAAGGGACAGTCCTAGCACAGATACGCAGTATTTT.

This clone was counted a single time. The chain recombines TRBV10-1 with TRBJ2-7, with a possible D match to TRBD2 (6 bases). The germline V gene has CDR1 WNHNN and CDR2 SYGVQD (reference sequence). V was trimmed by 8 bases and J by 4 bases, leaving 12 bases between them. The length of the CDR3 is 12 residues. CDR3 bases: TGCGCCAGCGGGGACTTCCCTTACGAGCAGTACTTC. Its translation: CASGDFPYEQYF.

The chain joins TRBV6-6 to TRBJ2-2; no clear D. Per germline, CDR1 MNHNY and CDR2 SVGAGI (reference sequence). V gave up 8 bases and J gave up 6 bases, with 7 bases separating them. This CDR3 has 11 residues. CDR3 in DNA: TGTGCCAGCGGACCGTCCGGGGAGCTGTTTTTT. Translation: CASGPSGELFF.

The rearrangement uses TRBV28 and TRBJ2-7; D gene ambiguous. V lost 2 bases to trimming and J lost 4 bases, with 15 bases between them. Germline-derived CDR1 and CDR2 are MDHEN and SYDVKM. The CDR3 loop spans 15 amino acids. The CDR3: CASSLPQDGLYEQYF. CDR3 nucleotide sequence: TGTGCCAGCAGTTTACCTCAGGACGGGCTATACGAGCAGTACTTC. The whole variable domain, remainder taken from reference TRBV28 and TRBJ2-7, is DVKVTQSSRYLVKRTGEKVFLECVQDMDHENMFWYRQDPGLGLRLIYFSYDVKMKEKGDIPEGYSVSREKKERFSLILESASTNQTSMYLCASSLPQDGLYEQYFGPGTRLTVT.

The sample holds a few counts of this clone. V is TRBV6-1 and J is TRBJ1-4; D call uncertain. This CDR3 spans 16 amino acids. Germline lookup yields CDR1 MNHNS and CDR2 SASEGT. Trimming stripped 2 bases from V and 7 bases from J, with 17 bases between. The CDR3 coding sequence is TGTGCCAGCAGTGAAATCTCCCAGAGGGCTGGTGAAAAACTGTTTTTT. It encodes CASSEISQRAGEKLFF.

Here the CDR3 reads CASSILQGDYGYTF. CDR3 in DNA: TGTGCCAGCAGCATTCTACAGGGGGACTATGGCTACACCTTC. The chain has TRBV7-2 and TRBJ1-2, with 8 bases aligning to TRBD1. The J segment lost 3 bases and the V segment lost 5 bases, leaving 5 bases of the junction unmatched. CDR3 size: 14 residues. CDR1 SGHTA and CDR2 FQGNSA come from the germline V gene.

In its sample, this clone was seen once. This chain connects TRBV18 to TRBJ2-1; 7 positions match TRBD1. This CDR3 has 16 residues. The trim removed 2 bases at V and 7 bases at J, leaving 11 bases unmatched. Germline CDR1 reads KGHSH; CDR2 reads LQKENI. CDR3 loop: CASSPIQGGAGNEQFF. The CDR3 DNA follows: TGTGCCAGCTCACCAATTCAAGGGGGCGCGGGTAATGAGCAGTTCTTC.

J is TRBJ1-2 and V is TRBV6-5; unclear D gene. Trimming shortened V by 2 bases and J by 6 bases, and 13 bases separated the two germline ends. The CDR3 extends over 14 amino acids. The germline CDR1 and CDR2 sequences are MNHEY and SVGAGI. The CDR3 DNA sequence: TGTGCCAGCAGTTACGTGCGGGGTGGGGATGGCTACACCTTC. Residues: CASSYVRGGDGYTF.

The sample holds one count of this clone. V gene TRBV20-1 combines with J gene TRBJ2-1; no reliable D call. V lost 3 bases and J lost 0, with 15 bases in between. Germline CDR1 reads DFQATT; CDR2 reads SNEGSKA (reference sequence). The CDR3 runs to 16 residues. The CDR3 region is CSASPFDESSYNEQFF. Written as DNA, the CDR3 is TGCAGTGCTAGTCCCTTCGACGAAAGCTCCTACAATGAGCAGTTCTTC.

V usage is TRBV24-1 and J usage is TRBJ1-1; D is unclear. The length of the CDR3 is 12 residues. In germline, CDR1 is KGHDR, CDR2 SFDVKD. The V gene lost 3 bases and the J gene lost 6 bases, with 7 bases spanning the gap. In nucleotides, the CDR3 is TGTGCCACCAGTGATGGACTCGCTGAAGCTTTCTTT. It specifies CATSDGLAEAFF.

This chain joins TRBV4-1 and TRBJ1-1; D uncertain. CDR1 and CDR2 (germline): MGHRA, YSYEKL. V was pared by 6 bases and J by 0 bases, with 17 bases between. CDR3 length: 16 amino acids. The CDR3 bases are TGCGCCAGCAGAAAGACGGGTACGAAATTGAACACTGAAGCTTTCTTT. Translating it yields CASRKTGTKLNTEAFF.

This chain joins TRBV6-5 and TRBJ2-3; either TRBD1 or TRBD2 may supply D (5 bases each). Germline CDR1 is MNHEY and CDR2 is SVGAGI. This CDR3 is 14 amino acids long. Trimming removed 9 bases at V and 2 bases at J, with 15 bases between. The CDR3 DNA reads as TGTGCCAGTCGGCTGGGGGTGATCACAGATACGCAGTATTTT. Translating it yields CASRLGVITDTQYF.

Here the CDR3 DNA reads TGTGCCAGCAGCTCAAACCGGGATCAGCCCCAGCATTTT. Residues: CASSSNRDQPQHF. The chain joins TRBV7-9 to TRBJ1-5; no firm D call. V was cut by 4 bases and J by 5 bases, with 9 bases left in between. CDR3 length: 13 residues. CDR1 is SEHNR and CDR2 is FQNEAQ in the germline V gene (reference sequence).

The chain combines TRBV19 with TRBJ2-7; tentative D call: TRBD1 (6 bases). Trimming took 4 bases from V and 2 from J, leaving 12 bases between them. The CDR3 is 14 amino acids. Germline V gene lookup returns CDR1 LNHDA and CDR2 SQIVND (reference sequence). CDR3 DNA sequence: TGTGCCAGTAGTACCACCGGGACACCCTACGAGCAGTACTTC. This codes for CASSTTGTPYEQYF.